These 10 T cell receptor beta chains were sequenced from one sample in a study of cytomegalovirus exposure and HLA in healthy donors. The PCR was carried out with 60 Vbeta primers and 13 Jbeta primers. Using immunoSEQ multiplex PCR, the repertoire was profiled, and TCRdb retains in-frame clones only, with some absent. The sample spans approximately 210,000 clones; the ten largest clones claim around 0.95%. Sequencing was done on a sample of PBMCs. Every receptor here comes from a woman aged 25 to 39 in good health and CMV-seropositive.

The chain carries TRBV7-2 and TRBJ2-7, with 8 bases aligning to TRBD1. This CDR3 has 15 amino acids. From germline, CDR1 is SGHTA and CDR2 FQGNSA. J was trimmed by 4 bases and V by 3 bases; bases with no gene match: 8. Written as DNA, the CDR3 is TGTGCCAGCAGCTTCAGAGGACAGGGACGGTACGAGCAGTACTTC. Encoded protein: CASSFRGQGRYEQYF.

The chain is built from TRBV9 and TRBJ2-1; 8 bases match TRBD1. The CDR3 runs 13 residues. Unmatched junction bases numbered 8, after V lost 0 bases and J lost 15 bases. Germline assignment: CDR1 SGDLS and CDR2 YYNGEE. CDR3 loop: CASSVEPDRARFF. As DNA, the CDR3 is TGTGCCAGCAGCGTAGAGCCGGACAGGGCTCGGTTCTTC.

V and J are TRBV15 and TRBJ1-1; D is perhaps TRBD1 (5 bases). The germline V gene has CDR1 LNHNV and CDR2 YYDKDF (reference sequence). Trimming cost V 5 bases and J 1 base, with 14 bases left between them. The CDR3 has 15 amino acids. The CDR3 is CATSGYGGSNTEAFF. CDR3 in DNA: TGTGCCACCAGCGGGTACGGGGGTTCGAACACTGAAGCTTTCTTT.

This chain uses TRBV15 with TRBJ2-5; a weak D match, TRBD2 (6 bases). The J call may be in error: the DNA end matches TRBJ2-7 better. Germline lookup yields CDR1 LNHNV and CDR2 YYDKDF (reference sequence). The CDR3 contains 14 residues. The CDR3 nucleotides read TGTGCCACCAGCCGTAGTGGGAGGACCAACGAGCAGTACTTC. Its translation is CATSRSGRTNEQYF.

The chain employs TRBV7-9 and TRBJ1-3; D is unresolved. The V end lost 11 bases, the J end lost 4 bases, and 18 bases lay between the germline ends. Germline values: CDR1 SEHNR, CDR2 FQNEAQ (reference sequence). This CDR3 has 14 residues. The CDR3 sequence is CASPPRENGNTIYF. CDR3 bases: TGTGCCTCTCCGCCGAGGGAGAACGGAAACACCATATATTTT.

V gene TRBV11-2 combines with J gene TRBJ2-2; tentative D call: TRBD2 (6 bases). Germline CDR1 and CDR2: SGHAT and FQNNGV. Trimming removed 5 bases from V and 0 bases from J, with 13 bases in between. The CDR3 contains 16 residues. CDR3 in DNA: TGTGCCAGCAGCCGAGCCGGGACTTCGAACACCGGGGAGCTGTTTTTT. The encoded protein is CASSRAGTSNTGELFF.

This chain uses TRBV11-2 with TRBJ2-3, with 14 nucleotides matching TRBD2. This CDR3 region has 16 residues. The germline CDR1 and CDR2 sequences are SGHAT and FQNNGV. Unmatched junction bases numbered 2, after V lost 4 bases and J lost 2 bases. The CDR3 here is CASSSTSGRATDTQYF. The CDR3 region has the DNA TGTGCCAGCAGCTCGACTAGCGGGAGGGCCACAGATACGCAGTATTTT.

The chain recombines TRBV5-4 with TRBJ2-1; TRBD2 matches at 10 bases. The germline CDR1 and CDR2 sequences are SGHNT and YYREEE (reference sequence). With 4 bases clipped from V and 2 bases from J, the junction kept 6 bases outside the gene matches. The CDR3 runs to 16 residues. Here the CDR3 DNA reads TGTGCCAGCAGCCCGCTAGCGGGGGAGACCTACAATGAGCAGTTCTTC. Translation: CASSPLAGETYNEQFF.

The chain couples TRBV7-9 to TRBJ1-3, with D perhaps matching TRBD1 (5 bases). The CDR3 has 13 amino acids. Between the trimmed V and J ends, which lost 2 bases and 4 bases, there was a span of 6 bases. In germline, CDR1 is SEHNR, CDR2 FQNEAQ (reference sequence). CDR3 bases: TGTGCCAGCAGCTTAAAGGGGGGAAACACCATATATTTT. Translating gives CASSLKGGNTIYF.

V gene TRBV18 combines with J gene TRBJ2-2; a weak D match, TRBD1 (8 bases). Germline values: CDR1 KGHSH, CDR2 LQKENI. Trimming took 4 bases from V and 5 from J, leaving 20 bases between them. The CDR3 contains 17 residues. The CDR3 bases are TGTGCCAGCTCACGATCGCCAGACAGGGGAGGGACCGGGGAGCTGTTTTTT. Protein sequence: CASSRSPDRGGTGELFF.